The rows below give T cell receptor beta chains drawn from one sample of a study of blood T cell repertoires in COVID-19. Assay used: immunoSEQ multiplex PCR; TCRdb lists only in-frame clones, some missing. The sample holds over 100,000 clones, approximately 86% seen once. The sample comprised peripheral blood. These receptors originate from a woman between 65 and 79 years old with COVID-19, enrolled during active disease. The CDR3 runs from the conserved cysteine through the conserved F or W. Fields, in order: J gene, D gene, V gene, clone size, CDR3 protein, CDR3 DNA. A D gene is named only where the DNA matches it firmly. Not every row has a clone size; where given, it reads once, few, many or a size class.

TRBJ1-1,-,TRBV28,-,CASSSGVLGGTEAFF,TGTGCCAGCAGTTCGGGGGTCCTTGGGGGCACTGAAGCTTTCTTT
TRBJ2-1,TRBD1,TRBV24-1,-,CATSDPDRGSYNEQFF,TGTGCCACCAGTGACCCGGACAGGGGATCATACAATGAGCAGTTCTTC
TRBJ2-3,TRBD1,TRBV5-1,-,CASSLSGQGAVDTQYF,TGCGCCAGCAGCTTGAGTGGACAGGGGGCCGTAGATACGCAGTATTTT
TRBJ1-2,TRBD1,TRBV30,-,CAWVDRGPKGYTF,TGTGCCTGGGTCGACAGGGGGCCAAAAGGCTACACCTTC
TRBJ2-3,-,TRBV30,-,CACLRQLSTDTQYF,TGTGCCTGCCTCCGACAGCTCAGCACAGATACGCAGTATTTT
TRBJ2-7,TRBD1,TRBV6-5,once,CASRTGGLTYEQYF,TGTGCCAGCAGAACAGGGGGCTTAACCTACGAGCAGTACTTC
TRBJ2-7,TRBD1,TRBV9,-,CASSVSGQNYEQYF,TGTGCCAGCAGCGTATCGGGACAGAACTACGAGCAGTACTTC
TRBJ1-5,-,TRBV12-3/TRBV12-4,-,CASRPRGNQPQHF,TGTGCCAGCAGACCACGGGGCAATCAGCCCCAGCATTTT
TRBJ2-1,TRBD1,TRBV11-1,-,CASSLRTGGGSEQFF,TGTGCCAGCAGCCTCCGGACAGGGGGCGGGAGTGAGCAGTTCTTC
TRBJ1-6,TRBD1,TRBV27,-,CASRQQGSVSSPLHF,TGTGCCAGCAGGCAACAGGGGTCCGTAAGTTCACCCCTCCACTTT
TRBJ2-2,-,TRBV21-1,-,CASSTRTGGTGELFF,TGTGCCAGCAGCACCCGGACAGGGGGCACCGGGGAGCTGTTTTTT
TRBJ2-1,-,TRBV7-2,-,CASSLASDNEQFF,TGTGCCAGCAGCTTGGCTAGCGACAATGAGCAGTTCTTC
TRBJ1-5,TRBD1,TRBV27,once,CASSLTLPGTGYRSNQPQHF,TGTGCCAGCAGTTTAACTTTACCCGGGACAGGGTACCGTAGCAATCAGCCCCAGCATTTT
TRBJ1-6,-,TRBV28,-,CASTRVVNSPLHF,TGTGCCAGCACCAGGGTGGTTAATTCACCCCTCCACTTT
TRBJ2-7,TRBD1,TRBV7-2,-,CASSLLYRGDEQYF,TGTGCCAGCAGCTTACTATACAGGGGCGATGAGCAGTACTTC
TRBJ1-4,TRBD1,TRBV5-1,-,CASSLEGTGDTLFF,TGCGCCAGCAGCTTGGAGGGGACAGGCGACACACTGTTTTTT
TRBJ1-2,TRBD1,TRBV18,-,CASSPDRGYGYTF,TGTGCCAGCTCACCTGACAGGGGCTATGGCTACACCTTC
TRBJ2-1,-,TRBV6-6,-,CASSKQGSGSNEQFF,TGTGCCAGCAGTAAACAGGGATCTGGGTCCAATGAGCAGTTCTTC
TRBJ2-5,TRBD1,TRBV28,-,CASSPAGQERRETQYF,TGTGCCAGCAGTCCTGCGGGACAGGAAAGACGGGAGACCCAGTACTTC
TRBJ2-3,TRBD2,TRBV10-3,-,CAISEGLAGATDTQYF,TGTGCCATCAGTGAGGGACTAGCGGGGGCCACAGATACGCAGTATTTT
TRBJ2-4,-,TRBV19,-,CASSELAKNIQYF,TGTGCCAGTAGTGAGCTAGCCAAAAACATTCAGTACTTC
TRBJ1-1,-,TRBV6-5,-,CASRAAGYTEAFF,TGTGCCAGCAGAGCAGCAGGATACACTGAAGCTTTCTTT
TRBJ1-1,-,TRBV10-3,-,CASGGSLNTEAFF,TGTGCCTCCGGCGGAAGTTTGAACACTGAAGCTTTCTTT
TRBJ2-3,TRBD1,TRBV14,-,CASSPDRGPQYF,TGTGCCAGCAGCCCGGACAGGGGCCCGCAGTATTTT
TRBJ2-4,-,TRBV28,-,CASTLALGLGINIQYF,TGTGCCAGCACCCTCGCTCTGGGGCTAGGTATAAACATTCAGTACTTC
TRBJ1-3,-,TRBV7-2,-,CASSFIGTGNTIYF,TGTGCCAGCAGCTTTATCGGGACAGGAAACACCATATATTTT
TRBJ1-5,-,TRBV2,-,CASSVREGQPQHF,TGTGCCAGCAGTGTGAGGGAGGGACAGCCCCAGCATTTT
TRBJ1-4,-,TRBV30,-,CAWSTDRTNEKLFF,TGTGCCTGGAGTACCGACAGGACTAATGAAAAACTGTTTTTT
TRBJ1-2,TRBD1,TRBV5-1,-,CASRVGTGTGGYTF,TGCGCCAGCAGGGTTGGGACAGGAACGGGGGGCTACACCTTC
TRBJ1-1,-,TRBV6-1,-,CASSEGWRDTEAFF,TGTGCCAGCAGTGAAGGGTGGAGGGACACTGAAGCTTTCTTT
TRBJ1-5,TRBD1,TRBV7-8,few,CASSLGQGNQPQHF,TGTGCCAGCAGCCTTGGACAGGGCAATCAGCCCCAGCATTTT
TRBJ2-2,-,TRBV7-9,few,CASSRLTGTGELFF,TGTGCCAGCAGCCGATTGACGGGGACCGGGGAGCTGTTTTTT
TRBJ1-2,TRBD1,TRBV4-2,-,CASSQASGQVGYGYTF,TGTGCCAGCAGCCAAGCCTCCGGACAGGTCGGCTATGGCTACACCTTC
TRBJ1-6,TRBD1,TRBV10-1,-,CASAGQGASPLHF,TGCGCCAGCGCAGGACAGGGGGCTTCACCCCTCCACTTT
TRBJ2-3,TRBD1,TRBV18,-,CASSPLRTGADTQYF,TGTGCCAGCTCACCACTTCGGACAGGGGCAGATACGCAGTATTTT
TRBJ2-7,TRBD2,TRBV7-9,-,CASSPRTGGFSYEQYF,TGTGCCAGCAGCCCACGAACGGGAGGTTTCTCCTACGAGCAGTACTTC
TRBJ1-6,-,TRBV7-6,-,CASSSEAGGGLGSPLHF,TGTGCCAGCAGCTCAGAGGCGGGGGGGGGATTAGGGTCACCCCTCCACTTT
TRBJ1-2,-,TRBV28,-,CASSLAGYGYTF,TGTGCCAGCAGTTTAGCGGGCTATGGCTACACCTTC
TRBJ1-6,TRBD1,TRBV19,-,CASSIRQGAYNSPLHF,TGTGCCAGTAGTATTAGGCAGGGGGCCTATAATTCACCCCTCCACTTT
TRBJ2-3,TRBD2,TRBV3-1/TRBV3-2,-,CASSQEFERGVTDTQYF,TGTGCCAGCAGCCAAGAATTCGAACGGGGGGTGACAGATACGCAGTATTTT
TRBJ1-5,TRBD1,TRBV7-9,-,CASSPGQTSNQPQHF,TGTGCCAGCAGTCCGGGACAGACGAGCAATCAGCCCCAGCATTTT
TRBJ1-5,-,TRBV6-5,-,CASRYARVSNQPQHF,TGTGCCAGCAGATACGCGAGGGTGAGCAATCAGCCCCAGCATTTT
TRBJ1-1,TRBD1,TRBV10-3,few,CAISEDRDYTEAFF,TGTGCCATCAGTGAGGACAGGGATTACACTGAAGCTTTCTTT
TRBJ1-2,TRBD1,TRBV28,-,CASSPTGGEKPFNYGYTF,TGTGCCAGCAGTCCGACAGGGGGAGAAAAACCCTTCAACTATGGCTACACCTTC
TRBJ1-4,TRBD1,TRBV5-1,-,CASSLKGTGDNEKLFF,TGCGCCAGCAGCCTCAAAGGGACAGGGGATAATGAAAAACTGTTTTTT
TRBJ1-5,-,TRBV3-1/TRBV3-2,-,CASSQDTAGQPQHF,TGTGCCAGCAGCCAAGATACGGCAGGGCAGCCCCAGCATTTT
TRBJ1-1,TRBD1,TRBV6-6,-,CASSTDRDGKEAFF,TGTGCCAGCAGTACCGACAGGGATGGGAAGGAAGCTTTCTTT
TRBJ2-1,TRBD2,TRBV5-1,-,CASSYRTSGGPSSYNEQFF,TGCGCCAGCAGCTACCGTACTAGCGGGGGGCCGAGCTCCTACAATGAGCAGTTCTTC
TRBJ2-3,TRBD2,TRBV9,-,CASSTRLAGVSDTQYF,TGTGCCAGCAGCACTCGACTAGCGGGGGTGTCAGATACGCAGTATTTT
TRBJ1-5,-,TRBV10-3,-,CAISEGGNNQPQHF,TGTGCCATCAGTGAGGGAGGGAACAATCAGCCCCAGCATTTT
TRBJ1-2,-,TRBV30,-,CAWGFGRGYGYTF,TGTGCCTGGGGCTTCGGCAGAGGATATGGCTACACCTTC
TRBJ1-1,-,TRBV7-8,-,CASSSGQNTEAFF,TGTGCCAGCAGCTCAGGACAGAACACTGAAGCTTTCTTT
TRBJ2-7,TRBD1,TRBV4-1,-,CASSQGPRDRVYEQYF,TGCGCCAGCAGCCAGGGCCCTCGGGACAGGGTCTACGAGCAGTACTTC